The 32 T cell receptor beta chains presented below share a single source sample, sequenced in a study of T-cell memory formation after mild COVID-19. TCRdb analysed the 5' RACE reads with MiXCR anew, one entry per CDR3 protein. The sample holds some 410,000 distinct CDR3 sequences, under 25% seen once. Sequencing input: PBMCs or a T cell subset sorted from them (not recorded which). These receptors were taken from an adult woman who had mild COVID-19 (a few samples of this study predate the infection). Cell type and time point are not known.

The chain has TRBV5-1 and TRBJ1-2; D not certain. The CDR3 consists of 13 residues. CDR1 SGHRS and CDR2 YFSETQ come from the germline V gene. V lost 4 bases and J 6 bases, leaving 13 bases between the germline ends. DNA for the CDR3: TGCGCCAGCAGCCTCCGAGGGAGGGATGGCTACACCTTC. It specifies CASSLRGRDGYTF.

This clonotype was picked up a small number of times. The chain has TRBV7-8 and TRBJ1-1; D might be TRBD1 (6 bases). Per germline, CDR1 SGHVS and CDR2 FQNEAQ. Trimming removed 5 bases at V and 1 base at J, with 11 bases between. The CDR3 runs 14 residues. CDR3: CASSRTEANTEAFF. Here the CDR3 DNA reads TGTGCCAGCAGCCGGACAGAGGCGAACACTGAAGCTTTCTTT.

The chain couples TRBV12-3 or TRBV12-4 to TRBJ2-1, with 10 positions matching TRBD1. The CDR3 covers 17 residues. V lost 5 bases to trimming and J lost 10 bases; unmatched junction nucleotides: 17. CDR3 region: CASSQPDRGFRAREQFF. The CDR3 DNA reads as TGTGCCAGCAGTCAACCGGACAGGGGGTTTCGTGCGCGAGAGCAGTTCTTC.

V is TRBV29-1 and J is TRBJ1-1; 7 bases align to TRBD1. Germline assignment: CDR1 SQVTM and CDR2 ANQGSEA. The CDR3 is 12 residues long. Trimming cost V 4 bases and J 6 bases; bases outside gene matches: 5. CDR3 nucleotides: TGCAGCGTTGGGACAGGTCGATCTGAAGCTTTCTTT. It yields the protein CSVGTGRSEAFF. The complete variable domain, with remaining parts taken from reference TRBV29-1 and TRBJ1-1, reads SAVISQKPSRDICQRGTSLTIQCQVDSQVTMMFWYRQQPGQSLTLIATANQGSEATYESGFVIDKFPISRPNLTFSTLTVSNMSPEDSSIYLCSVGTGRSEAFFGQGTRLTVV.

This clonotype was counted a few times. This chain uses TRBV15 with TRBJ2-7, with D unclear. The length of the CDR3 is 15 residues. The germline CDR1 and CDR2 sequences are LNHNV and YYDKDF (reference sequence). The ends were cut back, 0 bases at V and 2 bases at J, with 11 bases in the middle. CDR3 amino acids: CATSRDRSGTYEQYF. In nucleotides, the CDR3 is TGTGCCACCAGCAGAGATCGAAGTGGAACCTACGAGCAGTACTTC.

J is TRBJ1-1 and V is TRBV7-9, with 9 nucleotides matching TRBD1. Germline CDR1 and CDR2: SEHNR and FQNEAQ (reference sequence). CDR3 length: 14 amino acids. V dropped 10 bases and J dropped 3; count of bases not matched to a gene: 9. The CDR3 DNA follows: TGTGCCACCCTTGCCGGGACAGGGTACACTGAAGCTTTCTTT. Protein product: CATLAGTGYTEAFF.

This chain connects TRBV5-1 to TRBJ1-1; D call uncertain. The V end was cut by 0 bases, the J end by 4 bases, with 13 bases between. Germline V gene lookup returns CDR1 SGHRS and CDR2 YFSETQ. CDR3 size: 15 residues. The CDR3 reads CASSLGAGMGTEAFF. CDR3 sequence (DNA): TGCGCCAGCAGCTTGGGGGCGGGAATGGGCACTGAAGCTTTCTTT.

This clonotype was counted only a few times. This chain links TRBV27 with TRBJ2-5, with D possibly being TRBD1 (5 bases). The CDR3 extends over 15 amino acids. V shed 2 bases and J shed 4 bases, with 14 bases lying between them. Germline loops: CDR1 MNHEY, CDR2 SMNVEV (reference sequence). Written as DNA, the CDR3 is TGTGCCAGCAGTTTACAGGGAATCGTTAGAGAGACCCAGTACTTC. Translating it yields CASSLQGIVRETQYF.

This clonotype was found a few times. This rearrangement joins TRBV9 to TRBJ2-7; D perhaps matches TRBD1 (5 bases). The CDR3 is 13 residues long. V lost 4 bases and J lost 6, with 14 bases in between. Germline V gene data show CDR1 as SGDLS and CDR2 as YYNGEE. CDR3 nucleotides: TGTGCCAGCAGCCCCCCAGGGCTACGCGAGCAGTACTTC. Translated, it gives CASSPPGLREQYF.

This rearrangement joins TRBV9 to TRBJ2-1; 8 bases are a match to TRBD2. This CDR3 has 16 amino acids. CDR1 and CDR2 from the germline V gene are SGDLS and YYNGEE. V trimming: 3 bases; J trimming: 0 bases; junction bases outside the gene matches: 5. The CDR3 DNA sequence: TGTGCCAGCAGCGCCGGGGGGGCACCCTCCTACAATGAGCAGTTCTTC. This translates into CASSAGGAPSYNEQFF.

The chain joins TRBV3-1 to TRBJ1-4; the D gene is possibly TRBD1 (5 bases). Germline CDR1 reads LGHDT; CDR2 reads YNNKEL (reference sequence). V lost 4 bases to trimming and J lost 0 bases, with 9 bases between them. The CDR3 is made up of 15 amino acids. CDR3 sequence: CASSRQGATNEKLFF. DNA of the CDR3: TGTGCCAGCAGCCGGCAGGGCGCAACTAATGAAAAACTGTTTTTT.

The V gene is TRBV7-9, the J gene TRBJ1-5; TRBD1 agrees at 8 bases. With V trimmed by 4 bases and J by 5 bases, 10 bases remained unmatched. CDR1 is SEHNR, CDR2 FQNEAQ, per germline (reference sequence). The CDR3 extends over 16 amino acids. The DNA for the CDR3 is TGTGCCAGCAGCTCATCCGGGACAGGTTTGCATCAGCCCCAGCATTTT. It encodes CASSSSGTGLHQPQHF.

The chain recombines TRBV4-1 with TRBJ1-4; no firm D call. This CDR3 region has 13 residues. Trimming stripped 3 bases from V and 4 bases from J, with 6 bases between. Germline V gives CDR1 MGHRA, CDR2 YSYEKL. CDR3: CASSQGLNEKLFF. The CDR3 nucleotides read TGCGCCAGCAGCCAGGGTCTTAATGAAAAACTGTTTTTT.

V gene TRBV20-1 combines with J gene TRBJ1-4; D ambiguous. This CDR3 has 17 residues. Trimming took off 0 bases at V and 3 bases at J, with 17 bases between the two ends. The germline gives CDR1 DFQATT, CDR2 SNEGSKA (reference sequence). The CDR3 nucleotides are TGCAGTGCTAGAGATGTTAGTAGGACCTGGGCTAATGAAAAACTGTTTTTT. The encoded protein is CSARDVSRTWANEKLFF.

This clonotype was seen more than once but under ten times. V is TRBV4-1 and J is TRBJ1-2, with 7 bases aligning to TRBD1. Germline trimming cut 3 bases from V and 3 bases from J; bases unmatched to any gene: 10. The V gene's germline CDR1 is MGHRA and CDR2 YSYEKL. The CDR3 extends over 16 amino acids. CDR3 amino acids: CASSHGTVPQDYGYTF. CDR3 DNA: TGCGCCAGCAGCCACGGGACAGTCCCACAGGACTATGGCTACACCTTC.

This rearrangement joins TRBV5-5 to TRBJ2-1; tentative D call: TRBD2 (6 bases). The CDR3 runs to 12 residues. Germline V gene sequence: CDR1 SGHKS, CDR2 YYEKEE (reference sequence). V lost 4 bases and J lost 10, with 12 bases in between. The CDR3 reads CASSLATSEQFF. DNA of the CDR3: TGTGCCAGCAGCCTAGCTACTAGCGAGCAGTTCTTC. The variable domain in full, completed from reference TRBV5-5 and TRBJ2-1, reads DAGVTQSPTHLIKTRGQQVTLRCSPISGHKSVSWYQQVLGQGPQFIFQYYEKEERGRGNFPDRFSARQFPNYSSELNVNALLLGDSALYLCASSLATSEQFFGPGTRLTVL.

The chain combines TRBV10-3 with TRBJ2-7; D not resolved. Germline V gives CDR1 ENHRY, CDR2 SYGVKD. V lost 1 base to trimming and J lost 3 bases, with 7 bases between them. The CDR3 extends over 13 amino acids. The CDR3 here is CAISEFAHYEQYF. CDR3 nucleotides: TGTGCCATCAGTGAGTTTGCCCACTACGAGCAGTACTTC.

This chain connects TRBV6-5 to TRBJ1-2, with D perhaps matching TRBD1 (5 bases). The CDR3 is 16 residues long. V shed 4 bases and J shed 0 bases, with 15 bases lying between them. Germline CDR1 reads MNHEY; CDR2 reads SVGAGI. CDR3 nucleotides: TGTGCCAGCAGTTTCGAAGGGACGGGGGCTAACTATGGCTACACCTTC. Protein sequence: CASSFEGTGANYGYTF.

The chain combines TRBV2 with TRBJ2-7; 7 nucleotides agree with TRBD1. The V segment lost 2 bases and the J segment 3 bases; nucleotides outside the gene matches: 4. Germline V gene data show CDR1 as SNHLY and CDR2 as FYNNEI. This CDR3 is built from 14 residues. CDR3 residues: CASSEQGVGYEQYF. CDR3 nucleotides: TGTGCCAGCAGTGAACAGGGGGTGGGCTACGAGCAGTACTTC.

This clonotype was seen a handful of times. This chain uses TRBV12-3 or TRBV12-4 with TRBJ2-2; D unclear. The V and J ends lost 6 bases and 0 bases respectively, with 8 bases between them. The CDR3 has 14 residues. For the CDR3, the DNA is TGTGCCAGCAGGGCCCAGCCGAACACCGGGGAGCTGTTTTTT. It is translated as CASRAQPNTGELFF.

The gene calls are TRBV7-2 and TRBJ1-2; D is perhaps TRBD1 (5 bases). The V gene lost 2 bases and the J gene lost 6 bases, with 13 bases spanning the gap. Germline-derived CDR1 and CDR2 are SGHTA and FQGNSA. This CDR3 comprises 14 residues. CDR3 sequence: CASSLLVGLNGYTF. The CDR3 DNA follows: TGTGCCAGCAGCTTATTAGTGGGGCTGAATGGCTACACCTTC.

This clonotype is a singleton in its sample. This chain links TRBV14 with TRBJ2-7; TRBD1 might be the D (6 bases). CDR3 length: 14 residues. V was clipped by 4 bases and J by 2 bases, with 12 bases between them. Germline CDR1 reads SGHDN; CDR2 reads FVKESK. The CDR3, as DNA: TGTGCCAGCAGCCTCGGACAGACTACCTACGAGCAGTACTTC. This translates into CASSLGQTTYEQYF.

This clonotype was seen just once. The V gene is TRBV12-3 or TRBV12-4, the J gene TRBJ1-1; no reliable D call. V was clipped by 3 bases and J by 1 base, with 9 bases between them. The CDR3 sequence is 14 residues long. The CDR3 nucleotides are TGTGCCAGCAGTTTTTGGGAAGCGAACACTGAAGCTTTCTTT. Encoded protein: CASSFWEANTEAFF.

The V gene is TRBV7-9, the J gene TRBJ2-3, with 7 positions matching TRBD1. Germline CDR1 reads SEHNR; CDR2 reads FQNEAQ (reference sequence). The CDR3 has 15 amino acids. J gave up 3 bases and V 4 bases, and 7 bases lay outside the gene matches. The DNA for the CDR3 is TGTGCCAGCAGCTCTACAGGGGCTACTACAGATACGCAGTATTTT. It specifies CASSSTGATTDTQYF.

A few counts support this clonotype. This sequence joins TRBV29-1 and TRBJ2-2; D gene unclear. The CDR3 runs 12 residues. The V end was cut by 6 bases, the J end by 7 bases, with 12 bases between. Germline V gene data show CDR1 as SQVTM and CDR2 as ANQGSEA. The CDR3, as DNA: TGCAGCGTCCGCTCGATAGTCGGGGAGCTGTTTTTT. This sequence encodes CSVRSIVGELFF.

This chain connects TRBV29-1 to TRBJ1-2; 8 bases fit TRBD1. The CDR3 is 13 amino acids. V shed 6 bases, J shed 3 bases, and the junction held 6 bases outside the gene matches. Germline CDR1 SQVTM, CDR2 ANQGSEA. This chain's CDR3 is CSVPGQADYGYTF. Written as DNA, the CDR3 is TGCAGCGTCCCGGGACAGGCAGACTATGGCTACACCTTC.

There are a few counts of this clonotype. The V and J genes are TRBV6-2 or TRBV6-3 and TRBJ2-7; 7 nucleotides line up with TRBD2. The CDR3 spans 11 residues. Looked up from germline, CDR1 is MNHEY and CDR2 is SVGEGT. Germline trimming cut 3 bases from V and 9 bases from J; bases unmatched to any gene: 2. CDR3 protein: CASSYGLGQYF. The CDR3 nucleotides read TGTGCCAGCAGTTATGGACTAGGGCAGTACTTC.

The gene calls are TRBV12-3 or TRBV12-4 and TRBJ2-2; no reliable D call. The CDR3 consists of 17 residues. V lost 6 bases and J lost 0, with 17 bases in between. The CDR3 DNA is TGTGCCAGCAGGCCGTTCACTGGGATGGCGAACACCGGGGAGCTGTTTTTT. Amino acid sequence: CASRPFTGMANTGELFF.

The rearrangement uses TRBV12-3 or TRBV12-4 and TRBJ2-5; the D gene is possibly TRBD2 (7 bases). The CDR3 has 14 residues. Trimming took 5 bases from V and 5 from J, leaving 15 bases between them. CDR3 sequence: CASSPRRGAETQYF. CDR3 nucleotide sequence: TGTGCCAGCAGTCCCCGTCGGGGGGCGGAGACCCAGTACTTC.

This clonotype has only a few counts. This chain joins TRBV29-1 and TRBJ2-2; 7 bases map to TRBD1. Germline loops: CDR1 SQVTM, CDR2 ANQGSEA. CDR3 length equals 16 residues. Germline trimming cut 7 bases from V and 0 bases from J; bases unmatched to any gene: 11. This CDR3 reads CSAGPRQGPNTGELFF. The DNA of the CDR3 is TGCAGCGCAGGTCCGAGACAGGGACCGAACACCGGGGAGCTGTTTTTT.

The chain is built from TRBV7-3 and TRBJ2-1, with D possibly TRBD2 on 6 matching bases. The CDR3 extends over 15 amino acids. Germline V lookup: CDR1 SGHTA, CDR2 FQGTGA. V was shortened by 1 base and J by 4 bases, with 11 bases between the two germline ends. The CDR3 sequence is CASSLIPTSYNEQFF. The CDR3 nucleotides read TGTGCCAGCAGCTTAATCCCGACTAGTTACAATGAGCAGTTCTTC.

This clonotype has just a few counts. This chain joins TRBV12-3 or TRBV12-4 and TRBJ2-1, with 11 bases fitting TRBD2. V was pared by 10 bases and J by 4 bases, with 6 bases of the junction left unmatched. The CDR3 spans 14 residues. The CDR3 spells CAISLAGVYNEQFF. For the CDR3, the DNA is TGTGCCATTTCACTAGCGGGGGTATACAATGAGCAGTTCTTC.